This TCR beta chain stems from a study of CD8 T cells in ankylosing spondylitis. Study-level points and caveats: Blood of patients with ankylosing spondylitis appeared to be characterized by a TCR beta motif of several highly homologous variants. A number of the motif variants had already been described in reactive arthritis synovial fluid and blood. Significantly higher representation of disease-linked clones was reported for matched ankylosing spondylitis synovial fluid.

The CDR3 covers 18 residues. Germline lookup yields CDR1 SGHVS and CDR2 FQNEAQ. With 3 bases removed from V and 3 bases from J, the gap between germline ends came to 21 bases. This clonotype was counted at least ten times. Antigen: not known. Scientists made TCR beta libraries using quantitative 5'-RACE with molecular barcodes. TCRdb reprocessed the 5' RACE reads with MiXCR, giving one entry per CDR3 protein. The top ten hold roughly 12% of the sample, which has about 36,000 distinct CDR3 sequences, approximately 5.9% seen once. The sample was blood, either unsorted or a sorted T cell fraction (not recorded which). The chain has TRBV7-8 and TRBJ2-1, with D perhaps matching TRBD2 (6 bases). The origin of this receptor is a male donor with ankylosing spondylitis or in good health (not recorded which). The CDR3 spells CASSFKPATGEHYNEQFF. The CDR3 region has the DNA TGTGCCAGCAGCTTTAAACCCGCTACGGGAGAACACTACAATGAGCAGTTCTTC.